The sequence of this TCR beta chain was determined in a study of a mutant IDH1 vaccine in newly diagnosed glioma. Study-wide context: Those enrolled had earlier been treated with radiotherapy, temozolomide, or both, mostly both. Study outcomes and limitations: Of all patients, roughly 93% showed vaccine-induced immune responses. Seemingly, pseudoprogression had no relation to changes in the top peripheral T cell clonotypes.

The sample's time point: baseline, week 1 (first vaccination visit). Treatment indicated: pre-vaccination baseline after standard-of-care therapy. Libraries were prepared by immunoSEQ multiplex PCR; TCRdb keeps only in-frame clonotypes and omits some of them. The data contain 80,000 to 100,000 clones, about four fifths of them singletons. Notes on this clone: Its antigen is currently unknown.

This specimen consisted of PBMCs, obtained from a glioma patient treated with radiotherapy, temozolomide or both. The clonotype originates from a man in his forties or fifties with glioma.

The CDR3 region has the DNA TGTGCCACCAGCAGAGATCCTGGGGGGAGTGAGCAGTTCTTC. Its protein is CATSRDPGGSEQFF. This chain connects TRBV15 to TRBJ2-1; tentative D call: TRBD2 (6 bases). Germline V CDR1 and CDR2: LNHNV, YYDKDF (reference sequence). CDR3 size: 14 residues. The V end lost 0 bases, the J end lost 9 bases, and 12 bases lay between the germline ends.